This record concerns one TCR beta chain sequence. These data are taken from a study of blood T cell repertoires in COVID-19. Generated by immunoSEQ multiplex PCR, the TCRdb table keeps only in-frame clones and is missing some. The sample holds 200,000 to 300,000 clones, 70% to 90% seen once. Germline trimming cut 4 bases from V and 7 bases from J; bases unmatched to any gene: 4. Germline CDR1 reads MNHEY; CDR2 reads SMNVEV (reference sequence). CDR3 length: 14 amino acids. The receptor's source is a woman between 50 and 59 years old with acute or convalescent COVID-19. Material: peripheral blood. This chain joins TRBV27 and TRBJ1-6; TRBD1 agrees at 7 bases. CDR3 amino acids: CASSWTGSNSPLHF. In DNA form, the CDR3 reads TGTGCCAGCAGTTGGACAGGCTCAAATTCACCCCTCCACTTT.